A single sample gave rise to the 23 T cell receptor beta chains below, sequenced in a study of T cells in Graves' hyperthyroidism and ophthalmopathy. The CDR3 regions of TCR beta were amplified from RNA transcripts. First-round RT-PCR of the TCR CDR3 relied on the HTBI primer set. MiXCR was run by TCRdb on the multiplex PCR reads, yielding one entry per CDR3 protein. Here the sample spans 600,000 to 700,000 distinct CDR3 sequences, about 45% being singletons. The sample was peripheral blood or thyroid tissue (not recorded which). The receptors derive from an adult man with Graves' disease, either hyperthyroidism or ophthalmopathy (not recorded which).

This chain links TRBV2 with TRBJ1-5, with 8 bases identical to TRBD1. Germline V lookup: CDR1 SNHLY, CDR2 FYNNEI. V lost 7 bases to trimming and J lost 7 bases; unmatched junction nucleotides: 6. The CDR3 runs to 13 residues. CDR3 sequence (DNA): TGTGCCAGCACTGAGGACAGGGAGCAGCCCCAGCATTTT. It translates to CASTEDREQPQHF.

This clonotype came up a few times. The genes are TRBV5-5 and TRBJ1-2; 9 bases match TRBD1. J lost 8 bases, V lost 5 bases, and 7 bases had no gene match. CDR3 length: 13 amino acids. Germline lookup yields CDR1 SGHKS and CDR2 YYEKEE (reference sequence). CDR3 coding DNA: TGTGCCAGCAGACAGGACAGGGGAGCCGGCTACACCTTC. Protein sequence: CASRQDRGAGYTF.

Details on this clonotype: One end of the junction fails to match germline, which may point to a read error. This chain joins TRBV29-1 and TRBJ1-1; 7 bases align to TRBD1. CDR1 and CDR2 (germline): SQVTM, ANQGSEA. This CDR3 has 14 amino acids. The CDR3 protein is CAWSRGQFNTEAFF. DNA of the CDR3: TGTGCCTGGAGTAGGGGACAGTTCAACACTGAAGCTTTCTTT.

Concerning this clonotype: At one of its ends the junction is not consistent with the germline gene, which may arise from a read error. V and J are TRBV19 and TRBJ1-3; no clear D. The CDR3 covers 15 residues. Germline V gene data show CDR1 as LNHDA and CDR2 as SQIVND (reference sequence). The CDR3 loop reads CVSSIHGNSGNTIYF. The CDR3 region has the DNA TGTGTCAGTAGTATCCACGGGAACTCTGGAAACACCATATATTTT.

This clonotype appeared a single time. A much more abundant neighbour one base away suggests this may be a read error. The rearrangement links TRBV10-3 to TRBJ1-1, with a tentative D call TRBD1 (6 bases). This CDR3 is 14 amino acids long. Germline lookup yields CDR1 ENHRY and CDR2 SYGVKD. The CDR3 DNA follows: TGTGCCACCAGTGAGGGACACGAGAACACTGAAGCTTTCTTT. Translation gives CATSEGHENTEAFF.

This sequence joins TRBV15 and TRBJ1-2; 7 nucleotides line up with TRBD1. The CDR3 totals 14 residues. Germline CDR1 LNHNV, CDR2 YYDKDF (reference sequence). J was trimmed by 4 bases and V by 4 bases; bases with no gene match: 6. CDR3 sequence reads: CATSTQRDSYGYTF. CDR3 coding DNA: TGTGCCACCAGCACCCAACGGGACAGCTATGGCTACACCTTC.

This chain uses TRBV7-2 with TRBJ1-1; 7 nucleotides match TRBD1. This CDR3 contains 16 residues. V was clipped by 3 bases and J by 0 bases; unmatched bases: 7. Germline V gives CDR1 SGHTA, CDR2 FQGNSA. As DNA, the CDR3 is TGTGCCAGCAGCTTGGGAGGGACAGACATGAACACTGAAGCTTTCTTT. It specifies CASSLGGTDMNTEAFF.

This sequence joins TRBV20-1 and TRBJ1-2; 8 bases line up with TRBD1. The V segment lost 3 bases and the J segment 8 bases; nucleotides outside the gene matches: 14. Germline-derived CDR1 and CDR2 are DFQATT and SNEGSKA (reference sequence). The CDR3 has 15 residues. CDR3 coding DNA: TGCAGTGCTAGCGGACAGGGCGGCCTAAGGGGAGGCTACACCTTC. As protein: CSASGQGGLRGGYTF.

This clonotype was counted at least ten times. The chain recombines TRBV29-1 with TRBJ1-2; 7 bases are a match to TRBD1. The CDR3 consists of 13 residues. The trim removed 7 bases at V and 4 bases at J, leaving 9 bases unmatched. Per the germline V gene, CDR1 is SQVTM and CDR2 is ANQGSEA. CDR3 protein: CSASTGVVYGYTF. For the CDR3, the DNA is TGCAGCGCAAGTACAGGGGTCGTCTATGGCTACACCTTC.

Concerning this clonotype itself: Relative to the germline gene, one junction end is altered; a read error may explain this. This chain links TRBV7-9 with TRBJ1-3; no definite D call. CDR1 is SEHNR and CDR2 is FQNEAQ in the germline V gene (reference sequence). There are 12 residues in the CDR3. The CDR3 sequence is CASSLGPSGCSF. CDR3 in DNA: TGTGCCAGCAGCTTAGGACCGTCCGGCTGTTCATTT.

In this sample, this clonotype turned up many times. The V call is TRBV19, the J call TRBJ1-4; TRBD1 aligns across 10 bases. CDR3 length equals 14 residues. The V gene's germline CDR1 is LNHDA and CDR2 SQIVND (reference sequence). The V and J ends lost 4 bases and 10 bases, in that order; junction bases with no gene match: 6. The CDR3 is CASSRGQGSVKLFF. The CDR3 coding sequence is TGTGCCAGTAGTAGGGGACAGGGGAGTGTAAAACTGTTTTTT.

The chain joins TRBV13 to TRBJ1-5, with D uncertain. Trimming pared 6 bases from V and 0 bases from J, leaving 12 bases between. Germline assignment: CDR1 PRHDT and CDR2 FYEKMQ (reference sequence). This CDR3 is 15 amino acids long. CDR3 amino acids: CASRGEAYSNQPQHF. CDR3 sequence (DNA): TGTGCCAGCAGGGGAGAGGCCTATAGCAATCAGCCCCAGCATTTT. Combining the CDR3 with reference TRBV13 and TRBJ1-5 gives the whole variable domain AAGVIQSPRHLIKEKRETATLKCYPIPRHDTVYWYQQGPGQDPQFLISFYEKMQSDKGSIPDRFSAQQFSDYHSELNMSSLELGDSALYFCASRGEAYSNQPQHFGDGTRLSIL.

This clonotype has just a few counts. V and J are TRBV7-9 and TRBJ1-4, with TRBD1 matching 8 bases. V shed 5 bases and J 5 bases; nucleotides not matched to a gene: 4. This CDR3 contains 14 residues. Germline CDR1 reads SEHNR; CDR2 reads FQNEAQ (reference sequence). CDR3 loop: CASSDRGPNEKLFF. CDR3 sequence (DNA): TGTGCCAGCAGCGACAGGGGCCCCAATGAAAAACTGTTTTTT. The full variable domain, rest sourced from reference TRBV7-9 and TRBJ1-4, is DTGVSQNPRHKITKRGQNVTFRCDPISEHNRLYWYRQTLGQGPEFLTYFQNEAQLEKSRLLSDRFSAERPKGSFSTLEIQRTEQGDSAMYLCASSDRGPNEKLFFGSGTQLSVL.

On this clonotype: This may be a read error: a much more frequent sequence differs by one nucleotide. The chain employs TRBV7-8 and TRBJ1-2; D is ambiguous. The CDR3 runs 13 residues. Per the germline V gene, CDR1 is SGHVS and CDR2 is FQNEAQ. CDR3 sequence reads: CTSSFQDGYGYTF. The DNA of the CDR3 is TGTACCAGCAGCTTCCAGGATGGCTATGGCTACACCTTC.

This clonotype was picked up a small number of times. The J gene is TRBJ1-5, the V gene TRBV7-9, with 10 bases that match TRBD1. The germline gives CDR1 SEHNR, CDR2 FQNEAQ (reference sequence). This CDR3 is built from 15 residues. V lost 3 bases to trimming and J lost 4 bases; unmatched junction nucleotides: 3. The DNA of the CDR3 is TGTGCCAGCAGCTTTGGGACAGGGGTGAATCAGCCCCAGCATTTT. This translates into CASSFGTGVNQPQHF.

This clonotype was detected many times. V usage is TRBV15 and J usage is TRBJ2-7, with D possibly being TRBD1 (5 bases). With 5 bases removed from V and 1 base from J, the gap between germline ends came to 12 bases. The CDR3 is made up of 14 amino acids. Germline CDR1 and CDR2: LNHNV and YYDKDF (reference sequence). This CDR3 reads CATSELQGSYEQYF. CDR3 nucleotides: TGTGCCACCAGCGAACTCCAGGGTTCCTACGAGCAGTACTTC.

The table lists this clonotype with a few counts. The chain couples TRBV5-1 to TRBJ1-5; D is possibly TRBD1 (5 bases). V lost 2 bases and J lost 6, with 12 bases in between. The V gene's germline CDR1 is SGHRS and CDR2 YFSETQ. This CDR3 has 14 residues. Here the CDR3 reads CASSFGGIGQPQHF. The CDR3, as DNA: TGCGCCAGCAGCTTTGGGGGGATCGGTCAGCCCCAGCATTTT.

This chain uses TRBV5-1 with TRBJ1-1, with D unclear. CDR1 and CDR2 (germline): SGHRS, YFSETQ. Trimming removed 4 bases from V and 5 bases from J, with 15 bases in between. CDR3 size: 14 residues. CDR3 bases: TGCGCCAGCAGCCCCCAACCAAGGCGGACTGAAGCTTTCTTT. It encodes CASSPQPRRTEAFF.

The CDR3 sequence: CASFPYEQYF. For the CDR3, the DNA is TGTGCCAGCTTCCCCTACGAGCAGTACTTC. The chain combines TRBV7-9 with TRBJ2-7; D gene ambiguous. The CDR3 spans 10 residues. CDR1 is SEHNR, CDR2 FQNEAQ, per germline (reference sequence). V was clipped by 8 bases and J by 2 bases, with 4 bases between them.

The chain carries TRBV6-6 and TRBJ2-7, with 9 bases lining up with TRBD1. This CDR3 is built from 12 residues. V lost 5 bases to trimming and J lost 6 bases; unmatched junction nucleotides: 2. Germline-derived CDR1 and CDR2 are MNHNY and SVGAGI (reference sequence). The CDR3 nucleotides read TGTGCCAGCAGTAGACAGGGGGTCGAGCAGTACTTC. Translated, it gives CASSRQGVEQYF.

The chain couples TRBV7-6 to TRBJ1-4; no firm D call. Looked up from germline, CDR1 is SGHVS and CDR2 is FNYEAQ. Trimming removed 5 bases from V and 4 bases from J, with 17 bases in between. This CDR3 contains 16 residues. This CDR3 reads CASSGRTKHFNEKLFF. The CDR3 nucleotides are TGTGCCAGCAGCGGACGGACGAAGCATTTTAATGAAAAACTGTTTTTT.

This clonotype was detected ten times or more. V is TRBV7-8 and J is TRBJ1-3; D not resolved. Trimming removed 5 bases at V and 7 bases at J, with 12 bases between. In germline, CDR1 is SGHVS, CDR2 FQNEAQ. The CDR3 has 13 amino acids. CDR3 coding DNA: TGTGCCAGCAGCGAAGGACGGCGGAACACCATATATTTT. It encodes CASSEGRRNTIYF. The full variable domain, in which reference TRBV7-8 and TRBJ1-3 provide the parts outside the CDR3, is GAGVSQSPRYKVAKRGQDVALRCDPISGHVSLFWYQQALGQGPEFLTYFQNEAQLDKSGLPSDRFFAERPEGSVSTLKIQRTQQEDSAVYLCASSEGRRNTIYFGEGSWLTVV.

The rearrangement joins TRBV7-2 to TRBJ1-5; no reliable D call. Trimming cost V 6 bases and J 4 bases, with 16 bases left between them. Germline values: CDR1 SGHTA, CDR2 FQGNSA. This CDR3 comprises 15 residues. The CDR3: CASSYSTVGNQPQHF. The CDR3 DNA follows: TGTGCCAGCAGTTACTCGACGGTTGGGAATCAGCCCCAGCATTTT.